The rows below give T cell receptor beta chains drawn from one sample of a study of blood T cell repertoires in COVID-19. Using immunoSEQ multiplex PCR, the repertoire was profiled, and TCRdb retains in-frame clones only, with some absent. Here the sample spans 350,000 to 450,000 clones, roughly 90% being singletons. Material for sequencing was PBMCs or T cells enriched from blood (not recorded which). Receptors were obtained from a woman in her thirties or forties who had been exposed to COVID-19. Each CDR3 is given with its conserved first and last residue. D genes are given only for firm matches. A clone size is listed for some rows: how often the clone was seen (once, few, many), or a class if it is expanded.

d_call j_call v_call clone_size cdr3_nt cdr3_aa
- TRBJ2-7 TRBV7-2 - TGTGCCAGCAGCTCCATAATAGCCTACGAGCAGTACTTC CASSSIIAYEQYF
- TRBJ2-5 TRBV30 - TGTGCCTGGAAGTATGGGGGGGCCAGAGAGACCCAGTACTTC CAWKYGGARETQYF
- TRBJ1-1 TRBV12-3/TRBV12-4 - TGTGCCAGCAGCCCCGACATGAACACTGAAGCTTTCTTT CASSPDMNTEAFF
TRBD1 TRBJ2-5 TRBV24-1 few TGTGCCACCAGTGGAGGTACAGGGGCGGAGACCCAGTACTTC CATSGGTGAETQYF
- TRBJ2-1 TRBV29-1 - TGCAGCGTTGTCGTAAGGAGCTCCTACAATGAGCAGTTCTTC CSVVVRSSYNEQFF
TRBD2 TRBJ2-7 TRBV11-3 - TGTGCCAGCAGCCCATTTAACGCCGGGACTAGACCCTACGAGCAGTACTTC CASSPFNAGTRPYEQYF
TRBD2 TRBJ2-5 TRBV10-3 - TGTGCCATCAGTGAGTTCGGTAGCGGGGAGACCCAGTACTTC CAISEFGSGETQYF
TRBD1 TRBJ1-1 TRBV7-3 - TGTGCCAGCAGCTTGACAGGGGTTAACACTGAAGCTTTCTTT CASSLTGVNTEAFF
TRBD2 TRBJ2-3 TRBV24-1 - TGTGCGGTAGCGGGGGGCACAGATACGCAGTATTTT CAVAGGTDTQYF
- TRBJ1-6 TRBV30 - TGTGCCTGGAGTGGGGGACGGGACTCCTCCGGGAATTCACCCCTCCACTTT CAWSGGRDSSGNSPLHF
TRBD2 TRBJ2-1 TRBV7-2 once TGTGCCAGCAGCTTAGGGGGGGGGCGCCTAGCGGGAGGAAGAAATGAGCAGTTCTTC CASSLGGGRLAGGRNEQFF
TRBD1 TRBJ1-3 TRBV30 - TGTGCCTGGAGTGAAGCCCACAGGGGGTCTGGAAACACCATATATTTT CAWSEAHRGSGNTIYF
TRBD1 TRBJ1-5 TRBV6-6 - TGTGCCAGCAGCCCCGGGACAGGGGTTAACAATCAGCCCCAGCATTTT CASSPGTGVNNQPQHF
- TRBJ1-5 TRBV19 - TGTGCCAGTAGTATAGATCGGATCCCGTCGGAACAGGGAAGCAATCAGCCCCAGCATTTT CASSIDRIPSEQGSNQPQHF
TRBD2 TRBJ2-3 TRBV19 - TGTGCCAGTAGTATTTGGCTAGCGGGAGGGCCGGGCTCAGATACGCAGTATTTT CASSIWLAGGPGSDTQYF
- TRBJ2-2 TRBV10-1 once TGCGCCAGCAGTGAGTGGAGGGCGAACACCGGGGAGCTGTTTTTT CASSEWRANTGELFF
- TRBJ1-3 TRBV30 - TGTGCCTGGATCTCCTCTGGAAACACCATATATTTT CAWISSGNTIYF
TRBD1 TRBJ1-1 TRBV7-2 - TGTGCCAGCAGCTCGACAGGGGTGGGCACTGAAGCTTTCTTT CASSSTGVGTEAFF
TRBD1 TRBJ1-1 TRBV30 - TGTGCCTGGGGCGGGACAGGGGGTGAAGCTTTCTTT CAWGGTGGEAFF
TRBD1 TRBJ1-6 TRBV19 once TGTGCCAGTAGTATCGCCTCAGACAGGGCAAATTCACCCCTCCACTTT CASSIASDRANSPLHF
- TRBJ2-5 TRBV7-2 - TGTGCCAGCAGCTTAGCTAGCAATCTAGGGGCGGAGACCCAGTACTTC CASSLASNLGAETQYF
- TRBJ2-6 TRBV30 - TGTGCCTGGAGTGTAGGGGCTGGGGCCAACGTCCTGACTTTC CAWSVGAGANVLTF
- TRBJ2-5 TRBV19 once TGTGCCAGTAGTATAGGGTGGGCAGGGGATAAAGGAGAGACCCAGTACTTC CASSIGWAGDKGETQYF
TRBD1 TRBJ2-7 TRBV2 - TGTGCCAGCAGTGAGGAGCAGGGGGCTTCCTACGAGCAGTACTTC CASSEEQGASYEQYF
- TRBJ1-5 TRBV19 - TGTGCCAGTACTTTCACAGGGAAAGGCCAGCCCCAGCATTTT CASTFTGKGQPQHF
- TRBJ1-2 TRBV6-5 - TGTGCCAGCAGAGCCGGGACAAGGAAATATGGCTACACCTTC CASRAGTRKYGYTF
TRBD1 TRBJ1-6 TRBV2 - TGTGCCAGCACCCAAGACAGGGTAGGATCACCCCTCCACTTT CASTQDRVGSPLHF
TRBD1 TRBJ1-2 TRBV7-3 - TGTGCCAGCAGCCCTGGGGACAGAGGATATGGCTACACCTTC CASSPGDRGYGYTF
TRBD1 TRBJ1-6 TRBV18 - TGTGCCAGCTCACGAACAGGGGGCGCATCCAATTCACCCCTCCACTTT CASSRTGGASNSPLHF
- TRBJ1-3 TRBV19 - TGTGCCAGTAGCACTACGCCGGCGAACACCATATATTTT CASSTTPANTIYF
TRBD1 TRBJ1-5 TRBV19 - TGTGCCAGTAGGACGACAGGGTATAATCAGCCCCAGCATTTT CASRTTGYNQPQHF
- TRBJ1-2 TRBV5-1 - TGCGCCAGCAGCTCACTTACTAACTATGGCTACACCTTC CASSSLTNYGYTF
- TRBJ1-2 TRBV12-3/TRBV12-4 - TGTGCCAGCAGTTATGGGGGAGCGGGTGGCTACACCTTC CASSYGGAGGYTF
- TRBJ2-1 TRBV4-2 - TGTGCCAGCAGTCTTAGCAATGAGCAGTTCTTC CASSLSNEQFF
- TRBJ2-3 TRBV7-3 - TGTGCCAGCAGCTCAATTGGGCGGGGCACAGATACGCAGTATTTT CASSSIGRGTDTQYF
TRBD1 TRBJ1-1 TRBV13 - TGTGCCAGCAGCCCGGACAGGGTTGAAGCTTTCTTT CASSPDRVEAFF
- TRBJ2-7 TRBV4-3 once TGCGCCAGCAGCCAAGGAGGCACGGCGACCTACGAGCAGTACTTC CASSQGGTATYEQYF
TRBD1 TRBJ1-2 TRBV12-3/TRBV12-4 once TGTGCCAGCAGTTCACAGGGGAATGGCTACACCTTC CASSSQGNGYTF
TRBD1 TRBJ1-1 TRBV5-8 - TGTGCCAGCAGCTTCATTAAAGGGACAGGCGTGGGCACTGAAGCTTTCTTT CASSFIKGTGVGTEAFF
TRBD1 TRBJ1-6 TRBV9 - TGTGCCAGCAGCTCGACCGGGACAGGGTCGTCACCCCTCCACTTT CASSSTGTGSSPLHF
- TRBJ2-5 TRBV2 - TGTGCCAGTGCGGGACGCGGGACGGTCCTGGAGACCCAGTACTTC CASAGRGTVLETQYF
- TRBJ1-1 TRBV2 - TGTGCCAGCAGTGAAAGGGGACTGGAAGCTTTCTTT CASSERGLEAFF
- TRBJ2-1 TRBV19 - TGTGCCAGTAGTATAAGGCCCAGCTCTCTTAGCCTCGGGGAGGATGAGCAGTTCTTC CASSIRPSSLSLGEDEQFF
- TRBJ1-6 TRBV5-1 - TGCGCCAGCAGCCTGGGCCCCGACGGGAGCTCCTATAATTCACCCCTCCACTTT CASSLGPDGSSYNSPLHF
- TRBJ1-5 TRBV5-5 - TGTGCCAGCAGTCCCGGACAGTTCGGGAATCAGCCCCAGCATTTT CASSPGQFGNQPQHF
- TRBJ1-1 TRBV6-5 - TGTGCCAGCAGTTACTCGACAGGTGAAGCTTTCTTT CASSYSTGEAFF
TRBD2 TRBJ2-5 TRBV10-1 - TGCGCCAGCAGTGACCCGCTGACTAGCGGGACTAATCAAGAGACCCAGTACTTC CASSDPLTSGTNQETQYF
TRBD2 TRBJ2-3 TRBV5-1 - TGCGCCAGCAGCCCCATTCTAGCGGGGGGCCCGTTGTGGACGCAGTATTTT CASSPILAGGPLWTQYF
- TRBJ1-2 TRBV7-9 once TGTGCCAGCAGCTTAGGCCGGGGAGGGGTATATGGCTACACCTTC CASSLGRGGVYGYTF
- TRBJ1-1 TRBV6-5 - TGTGCCAGCAAGATCGGGAACACTGAAGCTTTCTTT CASKIGNTEAFF
TRBD1 TRBJ1-3 TRBV30 - TGTGCCGGACAGGAATCTGGAAACACCATATATTTT CAGQESGNTIYF
- TRBJ2-3 TRBV5-6 - TGTGCCAGCAGCTTGGAGGTCAGGCCAGATACGCAGTATTTT CASSLEVRPDTQYF
TRBD2 TRBJ2-3 TRBV9 - TGTGCCAGCAGCGTAGGAGCGGGAGGAGACTCGGGGCAGTATTTT CASSVGAGGDSGQYF
TRBD2 TRBJ2-5 TRBV14 once TGTGCCAGCAGATTAGCGGGAGTAGAGACCCAGTACTTC CASRLAGVETQYF
- TRBJ2-1 TRBV6-4 - TGTGCCAGCAGTGACTCGATTGGAGCCTCGGGGAATGAGCAGTTCTTC CASSDSIGASGNEQFF
TRBD1 TRBJ2-7 TRBV6-5 - TGTGCCAGCAGTTACTCATCCGGGACAGGAACCTACGAGCAGTACTTC CASSYSSGTGTYEQYF
TRBD1 TRBJ1-1 TRBV14 - TGTGCCAGCAGCCCTCGACAGGGGGTGAACACTGAAGCTTTCTTT CASSPRQGVNTEAFF
TRBD2 TRBJ2-5 TRBV5-4 once TGTGCCAGCAGCTCCCGAGCGGGAGGGCAAGAGACCCAGTACTTC CASSSRAGGQETQYF
TRBD2 TRBJ2-1 TRBV7-9 - TGTGCCAGCAGCCGGGTGCGGGAGGCCACCTACAATGAGCAGTTCTTC CASSRVREATYNEQFF